The 23 T cell receptor beta chains given below trace back to one sample, sequenced in a study of control samples from healthy donors and cancer patients. Method: immunoSEQ multiplex PCR; TCRdb's copy keeps in-frame clones and lacks some. The profile shows about 120,000 clones, 88% of them singletons. The sample was blood. All receptors derive from a man aged 40-55 years in good health.

This clone has only a few counts. The chain joins TRBV19 to TRBJ1-5; D gene uncertain. The CDR3 is 15 residues long. V was cut by 1 base and J by 0 bases, with 7 bases left in between. Germline V gene lookup returns CDR1 LNHDA and CDR2 SQIVND (reference sequence). CDR3 sequence reads: CASSIGRYSNQPQHF. The CDR3 DNA sequence: TGTGCCAGTAGTATAGGCAGGTATAGCAATCAGCCCCAGCATTTT.

This clone turned up a few times. The CDR3 sequence is CASKTTGELFF. The CDR3 DNA reads as TGTGCCAGCAAAACCACCGGGGAGCTGTTTTTT. This sequence joins TRBV12-3 or TRBV12-4 and TRBJ2-2; unclear D gene. The CDR3 has 11 amino acids. V was pared by 7 bases and J by 4 bases, with 4 bases between.

The chain recombines TRBV4-2 with TRBJ1-1; no clear D gene. V lost 1 base to trimming and J lost 2 bases, with 11 bases between them. CDR1 is LGHNA, CDR2 YNFKEQ, per germline. The CDR3 runs to 15 residues. The CDR3 spells CASSQGPGSNTEAFF. The CDR3 DNA reads as TGTGCCAGCAGCCAAGGTCCGGGTTCAAACACTGAAGCTTTCTTT.

This chain uses TRBV11-1 with TRBJ1-6; no firm D call. Germline CDR1 reads SGHAT; CDR2 reads FQDESV (reference sequence). Trimming cost V 3 bases and J 14 bases, with 8 bases left between them. The CDR3 has 11 amino acids. The CDR3 sequence: CASSFSGALHF. Written as DNA, the CDR3 is TGTGCCAGCAGCTTTTCCGGGGCCCTCCACTTT.

The chain recombines TRBV28 with TRBJ2-1; 12 nucleotides match TRBD2. Germline V gene sequence: CDR1 MDHEN, CDR2 SYDVKM. This CDR3 comprises 17 residues. With 2 bases clipped from V and 4 bases from J, the junction kept 6 bases outside the gene matches. In nucleotides, the CDR3 is TGTGCCAGCAGTTTACGACTAGCGGGGGTGGGATACAATGAGCAGTTCTTC. Encoded protein: CASSLRLAGVGYNEQFF.

The chain carries TRBV3-1 (or the pseudogene TRBV3-2) and TRBJ2-5; 8 positions match TRBD2. J lost 0 bases, V lost 4 bases, and 4 bases had no gene match. The CDR3 is 15 residues long. The germline gives CDR1 LGHDT, CDR2 YNNKEL (reference sequence). The DNA of the CDR3 is TGTGCCAGCAGCCTTCGAGCGGGGGACCAAGAGACCCAGTACTTC. Its protein is CASSLRAGDQETQYF.

This clone was found a few times. The chain links TRBV5-1 to TRBJ1-6; D ambiguous. The V gene's germline CDR1 is SGHRS and CDR2 YFSETQ. The CDR3 covers 14 residues. V was trimmed by 3 bases and J by 9 bases, leaving 13 bases between them. The CDR3 nucleotides read TGCGCCAGCAGCTCGGGCGAAGTAGCTTCACCCCTCCACTTT. Residues: CASSSGEVASPLHF.

V usage is TRBV7-2 and J usage is TRBJ2-7; 7 bases are shared with TRBD1. The ends lost 2 bases at V and 0 bases at J; junction bases unmatched: 4. This CDR3 spans 15 amino acids. The germline gives CDR1 SGHTA, CDR2 FQGNSA. The CDR3 reads CASSLRTGDSYEQYF. The DNA of the CDR3 is TGTGCCAGCAGCTTACGGACAGGCGACTCCTACGAGCAGTACTTC.

The J gene is TRBJ1-3, the V gene TRBV7-3; a possible D gene is TRBD1 (5 bases). CDR3 size: 16 residues. CDR1 and CDR2 from the germline V gene are SGHTA and FQGTGA. Trimming left V 6 bases short and J 0 bases short, with 15 bases between. CDR3 DNA sequence: TGTGCCAGCAGACCCTGGGACGGTGGCTCTGGAAACACCATATATTTT. It translates to CASRPWDGGSGNTIYF.

This chain uses TRBV11-2 with TRBJ1-1; tentatively, D is TRBD1 (5 bases). CDR1 SGHAT and CDR2 FQNNGV come from the germline V gene. V was shortened by 2 bases and J by 12 bases, with 16 bases between the two germline ends. CDR3 length: 13 amino acids. The CDR3 bases are TGTGCCAGCAGCTTAAAAGGGGTGGGAAGGACTTTCTTT. Translated, it gives CASSLKGVGRTFF.

This chain links TRBV19 with TRBJ1-6; 8 bases are a match to TRBD1. Trimming took 11 bases from V and 5 from J; bases not matched to a gene: 5. The CDR3 has 13 amino acids. Per the germline V gene, CDR1 is LNHDA and CDR2 is SQIVND (reference sequence). CDR3 nucleotide sequence: TGTGCCGCCCGGACAGGGAATAATTCACCCCTCCACTTT. This sequence encodes CAARTGNNSPLHF.

The chain couples TRBV20-1 to TRBJ1-3; D not resolved. The V gene's germline CDR1 is DFQATT and CDR2 SNEGSKA (reference sequence). Trimming removed 5 bases from V and 2 bases from J, with 4 bases in between. CDR3 length: 11 residues. The CDR3 DNA reads as TGCAGTGCTGCGCCTGGAAACACCATATATTTT. Encoded protein: CSAAPGNTIYF.

This clone came up once. The chain carries TRBV7-2 and TRBJ1-4, with TRBD1 matching 11 bases. The CDR3 is 14 residues long. V lost 5 bases and J lost 8; bases outside the gene matches: 4. Germline CDR1 SGHTA, CDR2 FQGNSA. The CDR3 bases are TGTGCCAGCAGCCTGGACAGGGGGCGGGAAAAACTGTTTTTT. Its protein product is CASSLDRGREKLFF.

The chain uses TRBV9 and TRBJ2-5; D is unresolved. V dropped 4 bases and J dropped 4 bases, with 14 bases sitting between them. Germline CDR1 reads SGDLS; CDR2 reads YYNGEE. This CDR3 comprises 14 residues. In DNA form, the CDR3 reads TGTGCCAGCAGCCTAGAATGGCTGGGAGAGACCCAGTACTTC. Encoded protein: CASSLEWLGETQYF.

This sequence joins TRBV5-6 and TRBJ2-1; 7 bases fit TRBD1. Germline CDR1 SGHDT, CDR2 YYEEEE. With 2 bases clipped from V and 4 bases from J, the junction kept 6 bases outside the gene matches. The CDR3 has 15 amino acids. The CDR3 bases are TGTGCCAGCAGCTTTTGGGGGACAGAATACAATGAGCAGTTCTTC. This encodes CASSFWGTEYNEQFF.

This chain joins TRBV6-4 and TRBJ2-3; 13 nucleotides align to TRBD2. Germline V CDR1 and CDR2: MRHNA, SNTAGT. V lost 5 bases and J lost 4; bases outside the gene matches: 0. CDR3 length: 14 amino acids. CDR3 nucleotides: TGTGCCAGCAGTACTAGCGGGGGGGCAGATACGCAGTATTTT. Translated: CASSTSGGADTQYF.

The sample holds a few counts of this clone. CDR3 loop: CASSQDHRLQSYEQYF. In DNA form, the CDR3 reads TGCGCCAGCAGCCAAGATCATCGGCTGCAGTCCTACGAGCAGTACTTC. V usage is TRBV4-1 and J usage is TRBJ2-7; D is uncertain. The germline V gene has CDR1 MGHRA and CDR2 YSYEKL. V dropped 0 bases and J dropped 1 base, with 13 bases sitting between them. This CDR3 has 16 amino acids.

The CDR3 here is CASSLEGGGTYEQYF. The CDR3 DNA sequence: TGTGCCAGCAGCTTAGAAGGGGGCGGTACCTACGAGCAGTACTTC. This chain links TRBV7-8 with TRBJ2-7, with 7 positions matching TRBD1. The V segment lost 1 base and the J segment 2 bases; nucleotides outside the gene matches: 5. The CDR3 is 15 residues long. CDR1 and CDR2 from the germline V gene are SGHVS and FQNEAQ.

The chain carries TRBV5-1 and TRBJ1-1; D gene unclear. Germline V gene sequence: CDR1 SGHRS, CDR2 YFSETQ. V was pared by 0 bases and J by 3 bases, with 6 bases between. CDR3 length: 13 amino acids. The DNA for the CDR3 is TGCGCCAGCAGCTTGGGGCAGTACACTGAAGCTTTCTTT. Translation gives CASSLGQYTEAFF.

The rearrangement joins TRBV5-1 to TRBJ2-1, with 10 bases matching TRBD1. V was clipped by 2 bases and J by 5 bases; unmatched bases: 10. The germline gives CDR1 SGHRS, CDR2 YFSETQ. This CDR3 has 17 residues. CDR3 DNA sequence: TGCGCCAGCAGCTTCACCCGACAGGGGGCATTGAACAATGAGCAGTTCTTC. Translating it yields CASSFTRQGALNNEQFF. The entire variable domain, with the rest obtained from reference TRBV5-1 and TRBJ2-1, is as follows: KAGVTQTPRYLIKTRGQQVTLSCSPISGHRSVSWYQQTPGQGLQFLFEYFSETQRNKGNFPGRFSGRQFSNSRSEMNVSTLELGDSALYLCASSFTRQGALNNEQFFGPGTRLTVL.

The chain joins TRBV7-3 to TRBJ1-2; D perhaps matches TRBD1 (6 bases). CDR1 is SGHTA, CDR2 FQGTGA, per germline. V dropped 4 bases and J dropped 7 bases, with 13 bases sitting between them. The CDR3 is 13 amino acids. The CDR3 sequence: CASSYTGLGGYTF. The CDR3 DNA reads as TGTGCCAGCAGCTATACAGGGTTGGGTGGCTACACCTTC.

The CDR3 sequence: CASSVDQAPNTEAFF. The CDR3 region has the DNA TGTGCCAGCAGCGTAGACCAGGCGCCGAACACTGAAGCTTTCTTT. The chain uses TRBV9 and TRBJ1-1; D uncertain. Germline CDR1 reads SGDLS; CDR2 reads YYNGEE. Trimming pared 0 bases from V and 1 base from J, leaving 10 bases between. The CDR3 has 15 residues. Filled out from reference TRBV9 and TRBJ1-1, the complete variable domain reads DSGVTQTPKHLITATGQRVTLRCSPRSGDLSVYWYQQSLDQGLQFLIQYYNGEERAKGNILERFSAQQFPDLHSELNLSSLELGDSALYFCASSVDQAPNTEAFFGQGTRLTVV.

J is TRBJ2-2 and V is TRBV27; possible D gene TRBD2, 6 bases. The germline V gene has CDR1 MNHEY and CDR2 SMNVEV (reference sequence). This CDR3 has 17 residues. With 5 bases removed from V and 4 bases from J, the gap between germline ends came to 20 bases. In DNA, the CDR3 is TGTGCCAGCAGTCGCTGGGGGGACCCGTCGGGCACCGGGGAGCTGTTTTTT. Residues: CASSRWGDPSGTGELFF.